Each of the 8 T cell receptor beta chains below was sequenced from the same sample in a study of blood T cell repertoires in COVID-19. Here immunoSEQ multiplex PCR was the method, and the copy in TCRdb shows in-frame clones only, minus some. The data show under 100,000 clones, 89% seen once. Sequenced sample: peripheral blood. All receptors derive from a woman in her 70s with acute or convalescent COVID-19.

The chain carries TRBV7-8 and TRBJ1-6; possible D gene TRBD1, 5 bases. This CDR3 is built from 15 residues. Germline V gene data show CDR1 as SGHVS and CDR2 as FQNEAQ. V shed 5 bases and J shed 9 bases, with 17 bases lying between them. The CDR3 DNA reads TGTGCCAGCAGCCCGCGACAGAGCCTAAGTTCACCCCTCCACTTT. Protein sequence: CASSPRQSLSSPLHF.

In this sample, this clone turned up a few times. The V and J genes are TRBV29-1 and TRBJ1-4; D gene ambiguous. The ends were cut back, 4 bases at V and 8 bases at J, with 17 bases in the middle. The CDR3 length is 14 residues. Germline CDR1 is SQVTM and CDR2 is ANQGSEA. CDR3 DNA sequence: TGCAGCGTTGGTCCCGACGGGATGGGGGAAAAACTGTTTTTT. Its translation is CSVGPDGMGEKLFF.

The DNA of the CDR3 is TGTGCCAGCAGTAGGCAGGGGGCGGGTGGCTACACCTTC. Translated: CASSRQGAGGYTF. The rearrangement links TRBV28 to TRBJ1-2, with TRBD1 identical over 8 bases. Trimming took 5 bases from V and 7 from J; bases not matched to a gene: 6. The CDR3 contains 13 residues. The germline CDR1 and CDR2 sequences are MDHEN and SYDVKM.

The gene calls are TRBV6-1 and TRBJ1-3, with a weak D call TRBD1 (5 bases). Germline CDR1 is MNHNS and CDR2 is SASEGT. This CDR3 contains 14 residues. V was cut by 2 bases and J by 2 bases, with 7 bases left in between. The chain's CDR3 is CASSESGPGNTIYF. In DNA form, the CDR3 reads TGTGCCAGCAGTGAATCAGGGCCTGGAAACACCATATATTTT.

The V and J genes are TRBV5-4 and TRBJ2-7, with 10 bases matching TRBD2. Unmatched junction bases numbered 5, after V lost 2 bases and J lost 0 bases. Germline CDR1 SGHNT, CDR2 YYREEE (reference sequence). The CDR3 totals 16 residues. CDR3 amino acids: CASSFRTSGVSYEQYV. CDR3 nucleotides: TGTGCCAGCAGCTTCCGAACTAGCGGGGTCTCCTACGAGCAGTACGTC.

The rearrangement joins TRBV5-1 to TRBJ1-4; D unresolved. The CDR3 runs to 15 residues. Trimming stripped 4 bases from V and 0 bases from J, with 10 bases between. Germline CDR1 and CDR2: SGHRS and YFSETQ. The CDR3: CASSEGPATNEKLFF. For the CDR3, the DNA is TGCGCCAGCAGCGAGGGCCCTGCAACTAATGAAAAACTGTTTTTT.

The chain uses TRBV2 and TRBJ2-1; the match to TRBD1 covers 8 bases. The CDR3 is 13 residues long. CDR1 and CDR2 from the germline V gene are SNHLY and FYNNEI. J was trimmed by 7 bases and V by 4 bases; bases with no gene match: 3. The DNA for the CDR3 is TGTGCCAGCAGTGTGACAGGGGTTAATGAGCAGTTCTTC. This translates into CASSVTGVNEQFF.

J is TRBJ2-3 and V is TRBV28, with 7 bases lining up with TRBD1. The CDR3 runs to 15 residues. Germline V gene sequence: CDR1 MDHEN, CDR2 SYDVKM. V trimming: 5 bases; J trimming: 4 bases; junction bases outside the gene matches: 9. CDR3 DNA: TGTGCCAGCAGTACTCAACACAGGGGCCCAGATACGCAGTATTTT. Translation: CASSTQHRGPDTQYF.